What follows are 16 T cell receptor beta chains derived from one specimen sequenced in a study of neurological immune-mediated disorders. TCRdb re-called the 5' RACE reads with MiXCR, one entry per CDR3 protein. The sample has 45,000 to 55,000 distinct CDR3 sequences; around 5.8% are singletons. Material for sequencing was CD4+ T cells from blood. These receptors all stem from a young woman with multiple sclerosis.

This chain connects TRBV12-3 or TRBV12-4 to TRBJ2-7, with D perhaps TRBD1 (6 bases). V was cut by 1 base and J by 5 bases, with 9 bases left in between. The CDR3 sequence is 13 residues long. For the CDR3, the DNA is TGTGCCAGCAGTTTAGACCGGGACAACGAGCAGTACGTC. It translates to CASSLDRDNEQYV.

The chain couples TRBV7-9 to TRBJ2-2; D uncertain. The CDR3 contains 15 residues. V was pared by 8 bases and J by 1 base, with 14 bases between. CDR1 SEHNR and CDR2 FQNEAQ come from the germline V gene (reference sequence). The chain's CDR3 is CASWTPAKNTGELFF. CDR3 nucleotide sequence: TGTGCCAGCTGGACCCCTGCTAAGAACACCGGGGAGCTGTTTTTT.

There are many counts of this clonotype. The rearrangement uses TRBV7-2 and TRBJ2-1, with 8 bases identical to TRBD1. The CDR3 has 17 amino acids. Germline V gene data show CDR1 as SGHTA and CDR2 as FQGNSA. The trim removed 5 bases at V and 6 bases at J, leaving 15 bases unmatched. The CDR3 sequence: CASSPRTLADRGNEQFF. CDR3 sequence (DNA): TGTGCCAGCAGCCCTAGAACATTAGCCGACAGGGGCAATGAGCAGTTCTTC. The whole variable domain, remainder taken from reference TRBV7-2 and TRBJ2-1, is GAGVSQSPSNKVTEKGKDVELRCDPISGHTALYWYRQSLGQGLEFLIYFQGNSAPDKSGLPSDRFSAERTGGSVSTLTIQRTQQEDSAVYLCASSPRTLADRGNEQFFGPGTRLTVL.

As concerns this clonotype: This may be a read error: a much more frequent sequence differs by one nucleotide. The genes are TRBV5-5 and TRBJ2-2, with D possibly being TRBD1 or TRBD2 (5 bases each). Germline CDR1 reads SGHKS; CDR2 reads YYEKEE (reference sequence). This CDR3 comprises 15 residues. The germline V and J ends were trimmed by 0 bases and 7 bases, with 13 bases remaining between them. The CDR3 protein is CASSLAEGRGGELFF. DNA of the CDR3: TGTGCCAGCAGCTTGGCCGAGGGACGGGGCGGGGAGCTGTTTTTT.

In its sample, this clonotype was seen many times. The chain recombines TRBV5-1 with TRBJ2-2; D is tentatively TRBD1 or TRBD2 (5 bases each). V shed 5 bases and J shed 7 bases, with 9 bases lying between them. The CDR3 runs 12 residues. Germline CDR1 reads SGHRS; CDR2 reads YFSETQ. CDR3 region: CASRGDGGELFF. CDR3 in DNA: TGCGCCAGCAGGGGGGACGGCGGGGAGCTGTTTTTT.

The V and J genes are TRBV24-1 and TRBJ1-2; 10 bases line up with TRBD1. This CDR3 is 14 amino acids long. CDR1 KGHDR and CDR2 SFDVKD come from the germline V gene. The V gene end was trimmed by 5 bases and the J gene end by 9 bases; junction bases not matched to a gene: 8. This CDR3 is CATSGGTGDQSYTF. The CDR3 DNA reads TGTGCCACCAGTGGAGGGACAGGGGATCAAAGCTACACCTTC.

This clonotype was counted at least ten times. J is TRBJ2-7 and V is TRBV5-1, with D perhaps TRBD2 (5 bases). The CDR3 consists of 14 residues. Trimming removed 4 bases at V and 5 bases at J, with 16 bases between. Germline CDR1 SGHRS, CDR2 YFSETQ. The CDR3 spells CASSPDSPGHEQYV. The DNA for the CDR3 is TGCGCCAGCAGCCCGGACTCCCCCGGGCACGAGCAGTACGTC.

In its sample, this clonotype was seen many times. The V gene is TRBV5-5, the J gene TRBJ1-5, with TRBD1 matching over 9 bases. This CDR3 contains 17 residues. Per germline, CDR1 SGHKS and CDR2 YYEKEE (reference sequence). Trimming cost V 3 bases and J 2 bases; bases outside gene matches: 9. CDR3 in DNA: TGTGCCAGCAGCTCGATGACAGGGGGGGTGGGCAATCAGCCCCAGCATTTT. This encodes CASSSMTGGVGNQPQHF.

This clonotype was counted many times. CDR3 loop: CASSLGFGQVYYGYTF. For the CDR3, the DNA is TGCGCCAGCAGCTTGGGGTTCGGACAGGTTTACTATGGCTACACCTTC. J is TRBJ1-2 and V is TRBV5-1, with 7 positions matching TRBD1. With V trimmed by 0 bases and J by 3 bases, 8 bases remained unmatched. CDR1 is SGHRS and CDR2 is YFSETQ in the germline V gene. The CDR3 is 16 amino acids.

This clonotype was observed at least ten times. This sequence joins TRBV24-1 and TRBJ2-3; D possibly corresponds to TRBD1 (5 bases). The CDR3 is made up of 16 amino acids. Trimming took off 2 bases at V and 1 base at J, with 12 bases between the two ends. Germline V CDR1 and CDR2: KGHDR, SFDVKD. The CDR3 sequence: CATSDYRGRGTDTQYF. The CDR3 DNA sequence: TGTGCCACCAGTGATTATAGGGGCCGGGGCACAGATACGCAGTATTTT.

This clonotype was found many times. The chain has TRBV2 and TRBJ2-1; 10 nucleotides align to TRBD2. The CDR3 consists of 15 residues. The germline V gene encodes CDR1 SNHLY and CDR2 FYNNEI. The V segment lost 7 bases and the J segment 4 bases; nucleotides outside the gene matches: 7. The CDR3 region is CASTGTSVQYNEQFF. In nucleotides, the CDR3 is TGTGCCAGCACCGGGACTAGCGTCCAATACAATGAGCAGTTCTTC. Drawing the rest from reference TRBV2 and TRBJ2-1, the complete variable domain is EPEVTQTPSHQVTQMGQEVILRCVPISNHLYFYWYRQILGQKVEFLVSFYNNEISEKSEIFDDQFSVERPDGSNFTLKIRSTKLEDSAMYFCASTGTSVQYNEQFFGPGTRLTVL.

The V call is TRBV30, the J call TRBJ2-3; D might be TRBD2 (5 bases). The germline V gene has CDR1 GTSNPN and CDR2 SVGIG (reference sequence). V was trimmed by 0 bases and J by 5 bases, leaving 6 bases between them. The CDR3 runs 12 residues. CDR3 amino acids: CAWSVLGDTQYF. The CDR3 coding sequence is TGTGCCTGGAGTGTACTAGGAGATACGCAGTATTTT.

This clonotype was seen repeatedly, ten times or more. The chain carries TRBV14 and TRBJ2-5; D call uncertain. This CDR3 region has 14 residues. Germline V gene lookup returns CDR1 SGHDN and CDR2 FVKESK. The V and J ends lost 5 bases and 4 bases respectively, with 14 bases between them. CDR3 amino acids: CASSKLTARETQYF. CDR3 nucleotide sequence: TGTGCCAGCAGCAAACTCACTGCCAGAGAGACCCAGTACTTC.

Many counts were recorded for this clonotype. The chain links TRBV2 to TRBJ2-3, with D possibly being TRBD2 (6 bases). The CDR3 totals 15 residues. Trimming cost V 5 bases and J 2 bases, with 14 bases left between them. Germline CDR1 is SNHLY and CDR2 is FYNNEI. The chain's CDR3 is CASSRKSGLTDTQYF. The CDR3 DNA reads TGTGCCAGCAGTCGGAAAAGCGGGCTCACAGATACGCAGTATTTT.

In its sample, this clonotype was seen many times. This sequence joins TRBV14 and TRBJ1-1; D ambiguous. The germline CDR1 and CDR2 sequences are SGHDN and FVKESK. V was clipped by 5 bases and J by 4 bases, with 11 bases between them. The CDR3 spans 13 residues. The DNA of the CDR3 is TGTGCCAGCAGCGGCCTGGAGGGCACTGAAGCTTTCTTT. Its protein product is CASSGLEGTEAFF.

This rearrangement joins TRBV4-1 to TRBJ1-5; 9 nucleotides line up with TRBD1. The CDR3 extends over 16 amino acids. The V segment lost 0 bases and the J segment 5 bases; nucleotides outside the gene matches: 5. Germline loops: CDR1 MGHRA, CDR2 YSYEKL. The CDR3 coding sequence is TGCGCCAGCAGCCAAGAGGCCGGGACAGGGTATCAGCCCCAGCATTTT. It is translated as CASSQEAGTGYQPQHF.